Listed here are 30 T cell receptor beta chains from one sample, sequenced in a study of T cell responses to AZD1222 COVID-19 vaccine. Method: immunoSEQ multiplex PCR; TCRdb's copy keeps in-frame clones and lacks some. The sample contains 120,000 or so clones, about 92% of which appear only once. Material: peripheral blood, obtained 28 days after the second AZD1222 dose. These receptor sequences come from an adult who received the AZD1222 COVID-19 vaccine.

This clone was seen a single time. The CDR3 nucleotides read TGTGCCAGCAGGCCCAGGGGATCCGGAAACACCATATATTTT. The encoded protein is CASRPRGSGNTIYF. The chain joins TRBV2 to TRBJ1-3, with a tentative D call TRBD1 (6 bases). The germline gives CDR1 SNHLY, CDR2 FYNNEI. The CDR3 consists of 14 residues. V lost 6 bases and J lost 4, with 13 bases in between.

The chain carries TRBV7-9 and TRBJ2-3, with TRBD1 as a possible D gene (6 bases). Trimming stripped 2 bases from V and 0 bases from J, with 9 bases between. CDR3 length: 15 residues. Germline lookup yields CDR1 SEHNR and CDR2 FQNEAQ (reference sequence). CDR3 sequence: CASSLLGGSTDTQYF. CDR3 DNA: TGTGCCAGCAGCTTACTAGGGGGAAGCACAGATACGCAGTATTTT.

The table lists this clone with a few counts. The V gene is TRBV5-5, the J gene TRBJ1-1, with D unclear. From germline, CDR1 is SGHKS and CDR2 YYEKEE (reference sequence). The V end was cut by 1 base, the J end by 6 bases, with 10 bases between. This CDR3 region has 13 residues. CDR3 amino acids: CASSLSPRAEAFF. CDR3 coding DNA: TGTGCCAGCAGCTTGTCCCCTCGGGCTGAAGCTTTCTTT.

The rearrangement links TRBV14 to TRBJ1-2, with TRBD1 as a possible D gene (6 bases). This CDR3 comprises 12 residues. Trimming pared 3 bases from V and 4 bases from J, leaving 6 bases between. The germline gives CDR1 SGHDN, CDR2 FVKESK. In DNA form, the CDR3 reads TGTGCCAGCAGCCAGGGGGCCTATGGCTACACCTTC. Its translation: CASSQGAYGYTF.

This chain joins TRBV7-9 and TRBJ1-1, with D perhaps matching TRBD1 (6 bases). Trimming shortened V by 5 bases and J by 10 bases, and 23 bases separated the two germline ends. The CDR3 is made up of 15 amino acids. CDR1 SEHNR and CDR2 FQNEAQ come from the germline V gene (reference sequence). CDR3: CASSPLGGTRVGAFF. CDR3 coding DNA: TGTGCCAGCAGCCCCCTAGGGGGGACCAGAGTCGGAGCTTTCTTT.

This chain links TRBV6-5 with TRBJ2-7, with 10 bases that match TRBD2. V shed 6 bases, J shed 6 bases, and the junction held 11 bases outside the gene matches. The CDR3 covers 15 residues. Germline V gene lookup returns CDR1 MNHEY and CDR2 SVGAGI. CDR3 amino acids: CASRATSGMMGEQYF. The CDR3 nucleotides are TGTGCCAGCAGGGCAACTAGCGGGATGATGGGCGAGCAGTACTTC.

This rearrangement joins TRBV6-5 to TRBJ1-2; 7 bases agree with TRBD1. With V trimmed by 4 bases and J by 8 bases, 10 bases remained unmatched. The V gene's germline CDR1 is MNHEY and CDR2 SVGAGI. The CDR3 is 14 residues long. CDR3 nucleotides: TGTGCCAGCAGTTCCCGCCACAGGGGTGGGGGCTACACCTTC. It yields the protein CASSSRHRGGGYTF.

The V gene is TRBV9, the J gene TRBJ2-1; a possible D gene is TRBD1 (6 bases). CDR1 is SGDLS and CDR2 is YYNGEE in the germline V gene. Trimming left V 1 base short and J 8 bases short, with 7 bases between. The CDR3 contains 12 residues. CDR3 protein: CASSVTGYEQFF. The CDR3 DNA is TGTGCCAGCAGCGTAACAGGGTATGAGCAGTTCTTC.

The rearrangement uses TRBV19 and TRBJ1-1; D is ambiguous. Trimming pared 3 bases from V and 0 bases from J, leaving 8 bases between. The length of the CDR3 is 14 residues. Per the germline V gene, CDR1 is LNHDA and CDR2 is SQIVND (reference sequence). In DNA form, the CDR3 reads TGTGCCAGTAGTATCCTTTCTGTGAACACTGAAGCTTTCTTT. This codes for CASSILSVNTEAFF.

This chain joins TRBV4-1 and TRBJ2-1; 8 bases fit TRBD2. The CDR3 has 18 amino acids. V shed 3 bases and J 3 bases; nucleotides not matched to a gene: 13. Germline V gives CDR1 MGHRA, CDR2 YSYEKL. The CDR3 bases are TGCGCCAGCAGCCATCCTCAGCAGGGCGGGAGGTACTACAATGAGCAGTTCTTC. Translation: CASSHPQQGGRYYNEQFF.

The rearrangement uses TRBV3-1 (or the pseudogene TRBV3-2) and TRBJ1-1, with D maybe TRBD1 (5 bases). Trimming removed 1 base from V and 1 base from J, with 10 bases in between. Per germline, CDR1 LGHDT and CDR2 YNNKEL (reference sequence). The length of the CDR3 is 15 residues. CDR3 region: CASSQGPTGNTEAFF. As DNA, the CDR3 is TGTGCCAGCAGCCAAGGCCCCACAGGGAACACTGAAGCTTTCTTT.

J is TRBJ1-6 and V is TRBV2, with D possibly TRBD1 on 6 matching bases. V gave up 11 bases and J gave up 9 bases, with 20 bases separating them. The germline gives CDR1 SNHLY, CDR2 FYNNEI. The CDR3 is 14 amino acids. CDR3 nucleotide sequence: TGTGCCGTACCCAAGGCCGGAGGGGGTTCACCCCTCCACTTT. Its protein is CAVPKAGGGSPLHF.

Notes on this clone: The sample carries other DNA sequences with the same CDR3. V usage is TRBV18 and J usage is TRBJ2-1; D might be TRBD1 (6 bases). V lost 1 base, J lost 3 bases, and 7 bases lay in between. In germline, CDR1 is KGHSH, CDR2 LQKENI. This CDR3 spans 14 amino acids. CDR3 loop: CASSPRTDYNEQFF. As DNA, the CDR3 is TGTGCCAGCTCACCACGGACAGACTACAATGAGCAGTTCTTC.

A single count supports this clone. CDR3 amino acids: CASSEGQSSYNEQFF. The DNA of the CDR3 is TGTGCCAGCAGCGAGGGACAGAGCTCCTACAATGAGCAGTTCTTC. The chain joins TRBV2 to TRBJ2-1; 7 nucleotides match TRBD1. CDR1 is SNHLY and CDR2 is FYNNEI in the germline V gene. CDR3 length: 15 residues. With 6 bases clipped from V and 0 bases from J, the junction kept 5 bases outside the gene matches.

V and J are TRBV6-2 or TRBV6-3 and TRBJ2-1; the match to TRBD2 covers 13 bases. Germline CDR1 is MNHEY and CDR2 is SVGEGT. The junction had 7 bases not matched to a gene; V was cut back by 5 bases and J by 9 bases. This CDR3 region has 15 residues. This CDR3 reads CASSTTSGRAGEQFF. In nucleotides, the CDR3 is TGTGCCAGCAGTACAACTAGCGGGAGGGCGGGTGAGCAGTTCTTC.

V usage is TRBV19 and J usage is TRBJ2-7; weak D call: TRBD2 (5 bases). From germline, CDR1 is LNHDA and CDR2 SQIVND (reference sequence). This CDR3 is 13 amino acids long. Trimming took 5 bases from V and 3 from J, leaving 11 bases between them. The CDR3 nucleotides are TGTGCCAGTAGTCCGAGAGGGTTCTACGAGCAGTACTTC. Translating it yields CASSPRGFYEQYF.

The chain has TRBV11-2 and TRBJ2-7; D tentatively reads TRBD1 or TRBD2 (6 bases each). Trimming cost V 3 bases and J 3 bases, with 18 bases left between them. CDR3 size: 16 residues. Germline V gene lookup returns CDR1 SGHAT and CDR2 FQNNGV. The CDR3 loop reads CASSFLGGASRYEQYF. The CDR3 DNA sequence: TGTGCCAGCAGCTTCCTCGGGGGCGCTAGCCGCTACGAGCAGTACTTC.

The J gene is TRBJ1-4, the V gene TRBV6-1; D gene ambiguous. Germline CDR1 MNHNS, CDR2 SASEGT. Trimming pared 3 bases from V and 8 bases from J, leaving 7 bases between. The CDR3 contains 12 residues. The CDR3 region is CASSDLREKLFF. The CDR3 region has the DNA TGTGCCAGCAGTGACCTAAGAGAAAAACTGTTTTTT.

This sequence joins TRBV4-2 and TRBJ2-7, with a weak D call TRBD2 (6 bases). CDR3 length: 15 residues. Trimming removed 5 bases at V and 0 bases at J, with 14 bases between. Germline V CDR1 and CDR2: LGHNA, YNFKEQ. CDR3 sequence reads: CASSFSDGSSYEQYF. DNA of the CDR3: TGTGCCAGCAGCTTTAGCGACGGGAGCTCCTACGAGCAGTACTTC.

The V and J genes are TRBV29-1 and TRBJ2-1; 8 positions agree with TRBD2. CDR1 SQVTM and CDR2 ANQGSEA come from the germline V gene. This CDR3 contains 18 residues. V was clipped by 3 bases and J by 0 bases; unmatched bases: 13. The CDR3 DNA is TGCAGCGTTGATGGCCGGGGGGGAGCGGGAGTCTCCTACAATGAGCAGTTCTTC. Amino acids: CSVDGRGGAGVSYNEQFF.

The V gene is TRBV29-1, the J gene TRBJ1-3, with 9 bases fitting TRBD1. This CDR3 has 13 amino acids. Per the germline V gene, CDR1 is SQVTM and CDR2 is ANQGSEA. The V gene end was trimmed by 6 bases and the J gene end by 2 bases; junction bases not matched to a gene: 2. CDR3 nucleotide sequence: TGCAGCGTCGGGACAGGGACTGGAAACACCATATATTTT. Its protein product is CSVGTGTGNTIYF.

The chain uses TRBV11-2 and TRBJ2-5; TRBD2 might be the D (6 bases). The ends were cut back, 1 base at V and 1 base at J, with 13 bases in the middle. In germline, CDR1 is SGHAT, CDR2 FQNNGV. The CDR3 totals 16 residues. The CDR3 DNA reads as TGTGCCAGCAGCTTAGTTATGGCTAGCGTCCAAGAGACCCAGTACTTC. Protein product: CASSLVMASVQETQYF.

The genes are TRBV5-4 and TRBJ1-4, with 10 bases matching TRBD1. The V and J ends lost 4 bases and 8 bases, in that order; junction bases with no gene match: 5. CDR3 length: 14 residues. Per the germline V gene, CDR1 is SGHNT and CDR2 is YYREEE (reference sequence). CDR3 nucleotide sequence: TGTGCCAGCAGCCCGGGACAGGGGAGGGAAAAACTGTTTTTT. It codes for CASSPGQGREKLFF. Complete variable domain (other parts from reference TRBV5-4 and TRBJ1-4): ETGVTQSPTHLIKTRGQQVTLRCSSQSGHNTVSWYQQALGQGPQFIFQYYREEENGRGNFPPRFSGLQFPNYSSELNVNALELDDSALYLCASSPGQGREKLFFGSGTQLSVL.

This clone was found once. The chain links TRBV2 to TRBJ2-5; D is unclear. This CDR3 has 11 amino acids. Germline CDR1 SNHLY, CDR2 FYNNEI. Trimming took 7 bases from V and 5 from J, leaving 8 bases between them. Written as DNA, the CDR3 is TGTGCCAGCACCCTACGGGAGACCCAGTACTTC. This translates into CASTLRETQYF.

This chain uses TRBV3-1 (or the pseudogene TRBV3-2) with TRBJ2-5, with D perhaps TRBD1 or TRBD2 (5 bases each). Germline loops: CDR1 LGHDT, CDR2 YNNKEL (reference sequence). This CDR3 comprises 14 residues. V was cut by 7 bases and J by 1 base, with 13 bases left in between. The CDR3 DNA is TGTGCCAGCACCTTTAGTGGGGGCCAAGAGACCCAGTACTTC. Amino acids: CASTFSGGQETQYF.

The chain's CDR3 is CAWREAGSGETQYF. CDR3 sequence (DNA): TGTGCCTGGAGGGAAGCGGGATCGGGGGAGACCCAGTACTTC. The J gene is TRBJ2-5, the V gene TRBV30; the match to TRBD2 covers 7 bases. The junction had 9 bases not matched to a gene; V was cut back by 3 bases and J by 5 bases. Germline-derived CDR1 and CDR2 are GTSNPN and SVGIG (reference sequence). This CDR3 contains 14 residues.

The rearrangement joins TRBV27 to TRBJ1-1; 8 bases agree with TRBD1. Germline CDR1 and CDR2: MNHEY and SMNVEV (reference sequence). CDR3 length: 13 residues. J lost 8 bases, V lost 2 bases, and 4 bases had no gene match. CDR3 nucleotide sequence: TGTGCCAGCAGTTTACAGGGGGCGTGGGAAGCTTTCTTT. It specifies CASSLQGAWEAFF.

The chain joins TRBV9 to TRBJ1-5; TRBD1 matches at 7 bases. Germline V gene lookup returns CDR1 SGDLS and CDR2 YYNGEE. The CDR3 runs to 21 residues. The V segment lost 1 base and the J segment 6 bases; nucleotides outside the gene matches: 25. CDR3 DNA sequence: TGTGCCAGCAGCGTACCTTACCGGCGTGTGAGAGGGACAGACGGGGGTCAGCCCCAGCATTTT. The encoded protein is CASSVPYRRVRGTDGGQPQHF.

The chain combines TRBV3-1 (or the pseudogene TRBV3-2) with TRBJ2-3; the match to TRBD2 covers 14 bases. CDR3 length: 17 residues. Germline V gene sequence: CDR1 LGHDT, CDR2 YNNKEL (reference sequence). J lost 7 bases, V lost 2 bases, and 8 bases had no gene match. CDR3 residues: CASSQPATSGGAYTQYF. Written as DNA, the CDR3 is TGTGCCAGCAGCCAACCCGCGACTAGCGGGGGGGCCTATACGCAGTATTTT.

The V gene is TRBV12-3 or TRBV12-4, the J gene TRBJ1-6; 9 bases are shared with TRBD1. The CDR3 spans 13 residues. The J segment lost 7 bases and the V segment lost 5 bases, leaving 0 bases of the junction unmatched. In nucleotides, the CDR3 is TGTGCCAGCAGTGGGACAGGGAATTCACCCCTCCACTTT. Protein sequence: CASSGTGNSPLHF.